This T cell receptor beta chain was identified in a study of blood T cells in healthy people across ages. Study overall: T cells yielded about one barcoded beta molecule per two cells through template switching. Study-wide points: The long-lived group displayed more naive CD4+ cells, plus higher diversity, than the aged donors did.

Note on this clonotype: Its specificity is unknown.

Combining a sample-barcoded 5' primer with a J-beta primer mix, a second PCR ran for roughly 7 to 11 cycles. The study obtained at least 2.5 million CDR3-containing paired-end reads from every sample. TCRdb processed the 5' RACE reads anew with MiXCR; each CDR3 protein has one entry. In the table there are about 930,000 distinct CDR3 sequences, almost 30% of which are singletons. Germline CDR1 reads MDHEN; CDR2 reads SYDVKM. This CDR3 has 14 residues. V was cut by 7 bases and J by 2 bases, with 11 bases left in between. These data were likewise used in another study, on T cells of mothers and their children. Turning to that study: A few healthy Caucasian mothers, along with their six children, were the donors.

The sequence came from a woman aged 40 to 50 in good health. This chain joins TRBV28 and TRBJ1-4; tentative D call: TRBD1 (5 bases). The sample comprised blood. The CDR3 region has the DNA TGTGCCAGCACCTCAGGGTTTACTAATGAAAAACTGTTTTTT. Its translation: CASTSGFTNEKLFF. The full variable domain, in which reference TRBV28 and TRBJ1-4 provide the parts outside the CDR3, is DVKVTQSSRYLVKRTGEKVFLECVQDMDHENMFWYRQDPGLGLRLIYFSYDVKMKEKGDIPEGYSVSREKKERFSLILESASTNQTSMYLCASTSGFTNEKLFFGSGTQLSVL.